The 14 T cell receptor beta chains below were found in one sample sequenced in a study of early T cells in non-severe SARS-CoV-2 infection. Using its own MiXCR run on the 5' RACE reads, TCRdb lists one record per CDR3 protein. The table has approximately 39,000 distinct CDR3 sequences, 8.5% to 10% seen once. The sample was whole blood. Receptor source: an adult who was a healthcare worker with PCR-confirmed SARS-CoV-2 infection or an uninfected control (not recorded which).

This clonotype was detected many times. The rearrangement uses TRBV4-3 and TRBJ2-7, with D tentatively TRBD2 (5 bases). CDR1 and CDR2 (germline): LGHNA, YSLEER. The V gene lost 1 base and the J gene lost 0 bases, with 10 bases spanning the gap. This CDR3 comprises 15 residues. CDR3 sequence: CASSQGPRGSYEQYF. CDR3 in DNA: TGCGCCAGCAGCCAAGGCCCTCGGGGCTCCTACGAGCAGTACTTC.

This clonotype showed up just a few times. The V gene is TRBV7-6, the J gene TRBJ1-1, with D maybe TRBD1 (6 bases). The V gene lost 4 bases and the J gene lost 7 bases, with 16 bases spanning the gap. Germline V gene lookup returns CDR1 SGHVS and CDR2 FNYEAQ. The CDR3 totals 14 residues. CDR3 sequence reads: CASSSTGSSDEAFF. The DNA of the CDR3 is TGTGCCAGCAGCTCCACAGGGTCAAGCGATGAAGCTTTCTTT.

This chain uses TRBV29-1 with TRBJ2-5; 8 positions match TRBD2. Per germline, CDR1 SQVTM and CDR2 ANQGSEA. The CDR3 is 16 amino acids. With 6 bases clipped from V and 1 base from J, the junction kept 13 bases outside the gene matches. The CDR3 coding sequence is TGCAGCGTGCGCGGTTTCGGGGGGGGACTCCAAGAGACCCAGTACTTC. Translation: CSVRGFGGGLQETQYF. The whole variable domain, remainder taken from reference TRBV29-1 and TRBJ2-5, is SAVISQKPSRDICQRGTSLTIQCQVDSQVTMMFWYRQQPGQSLTLIATANQGSEATYESGFVIDKFPISRPNLTFSTLTVSNMSPEDSSIYLCSVRGFGGGLQETQYFGPGTRLLVL.

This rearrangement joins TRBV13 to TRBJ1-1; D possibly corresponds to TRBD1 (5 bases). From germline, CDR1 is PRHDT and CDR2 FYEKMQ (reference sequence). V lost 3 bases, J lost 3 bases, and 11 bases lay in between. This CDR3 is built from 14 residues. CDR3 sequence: CASSFARGYTEAFF. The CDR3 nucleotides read TGTGCCAGCAGCTTCGCAAGGGGTTACACTGAAGCTTTCTTT.

CDR3 in amino acids: CASLGQNYEQYF. The CDR3 DNA is TGTGCCAGCTTGGGTCAGAACTACGAGCAGTACTTC. V gene TRBV7-9 combines with J gene TRBJ2-7; D call uncertain. Deletions cut 8 bases from V and 3 bases from J, with 11 bases between. Germline lookup yields CDR1 SEHNR and CDR2 FQNEAQ (reference sequence). The CDR3 runs to 12 residues. Combining the CDR3 with reference TRBV7-9 and TRBJ2-7 gives the whole variable domain DTGVSQNPRHKITKRGQNVTFRCDPISEHNRLYWYRQTLGQGPEFLTYFQNEAQLEKSRLLSDRFSAERPKGSFSTLEIQRTEQGDSAMYLCASLGQNYEQYFGPGTRLTVT.

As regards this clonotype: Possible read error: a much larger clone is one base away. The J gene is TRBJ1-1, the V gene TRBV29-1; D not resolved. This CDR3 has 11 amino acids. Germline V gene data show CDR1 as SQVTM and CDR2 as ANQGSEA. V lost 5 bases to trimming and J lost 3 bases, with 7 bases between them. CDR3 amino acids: CSVSSDTEAFF. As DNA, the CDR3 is TGCAGCGTTAGCTCGGACACTGAAGCTTTCTTT.

For the CDR3, the DNA is TGTGCCAGCAGCCCCCTAGCGGAGCCTTACAATGAGCAGTTCTTC. This codes for CASSPLAEPYNEQFF. The chain employs TRBV7-2 and TRBJ2-1, with TRBD2 identical over 7 bases. The J segment lost 4 bases and the V segment lost 5 bases, leaving 8 bases of the junction unmatched. Germline-derived CDR1 and CDR2 are SGHTA and FQGNSA. The length of the CDR3 is 15 residues.

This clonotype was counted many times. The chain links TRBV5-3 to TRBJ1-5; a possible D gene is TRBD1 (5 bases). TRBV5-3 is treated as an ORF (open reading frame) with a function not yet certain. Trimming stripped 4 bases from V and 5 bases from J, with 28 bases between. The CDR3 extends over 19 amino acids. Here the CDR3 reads CARSLATSRVRGPYQPQHF. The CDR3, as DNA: TGTGCCAGAAGCCTCGCCACCTCGAGGGTGAGGGGCCCTTATCAGCCCCAGCATTTT.

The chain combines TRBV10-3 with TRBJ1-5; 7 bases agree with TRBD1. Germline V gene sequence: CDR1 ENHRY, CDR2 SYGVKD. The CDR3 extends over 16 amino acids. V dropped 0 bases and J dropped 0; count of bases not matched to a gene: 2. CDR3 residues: CAISESNRGSNQPQHF. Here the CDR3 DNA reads TGTGCCATCAGTGAGTCCAACAGGGGTAGCAATCAGCCCCAGCATTTT.

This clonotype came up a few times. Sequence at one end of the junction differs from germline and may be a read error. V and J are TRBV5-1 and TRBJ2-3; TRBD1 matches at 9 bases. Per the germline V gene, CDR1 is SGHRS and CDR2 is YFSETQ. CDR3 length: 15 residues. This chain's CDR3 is CAGSPDTGGRDTQYF. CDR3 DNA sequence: TGCGCCGGCAGCCCCGACACAGGGGGCCGAGATACGCAGTATTTT.

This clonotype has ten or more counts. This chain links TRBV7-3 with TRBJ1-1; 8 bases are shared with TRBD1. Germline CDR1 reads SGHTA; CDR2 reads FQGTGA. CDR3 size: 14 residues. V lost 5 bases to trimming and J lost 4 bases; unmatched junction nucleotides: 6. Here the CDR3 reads CASSRDRRSTEAFF. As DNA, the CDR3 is TGTGCCAGCAGCCGGGACAGGCGGTCCACTGAAGCTTTCTTT.

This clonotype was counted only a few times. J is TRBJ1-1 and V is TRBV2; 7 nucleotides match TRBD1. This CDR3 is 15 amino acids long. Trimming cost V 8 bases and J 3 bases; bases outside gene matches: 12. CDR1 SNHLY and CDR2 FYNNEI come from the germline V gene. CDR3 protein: CASDGTAVLDTEAFF. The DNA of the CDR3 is TGTGCCAGCGACGGGACAGCGGTTTTGGACACTGAAGCTTTCTTT.

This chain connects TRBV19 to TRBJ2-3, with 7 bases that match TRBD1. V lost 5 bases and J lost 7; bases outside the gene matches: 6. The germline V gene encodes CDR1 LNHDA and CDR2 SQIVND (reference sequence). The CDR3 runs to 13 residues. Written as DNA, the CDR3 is TGTGCCAGTAGTCATCAGGGGGAGAATACGCAGTATTTT. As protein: CASSHQGENTQYF. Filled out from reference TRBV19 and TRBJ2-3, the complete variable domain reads DGGITQSPKYLFRKEGQNVTLSCEQNLNHDAMYWYRQDPGQGLRLIYYSQIVNDFQKGDIAEGYSVSREKKESFPLTVTSAQKNPTAFYLCASSHQGENTQYFGPGTRLTVL.

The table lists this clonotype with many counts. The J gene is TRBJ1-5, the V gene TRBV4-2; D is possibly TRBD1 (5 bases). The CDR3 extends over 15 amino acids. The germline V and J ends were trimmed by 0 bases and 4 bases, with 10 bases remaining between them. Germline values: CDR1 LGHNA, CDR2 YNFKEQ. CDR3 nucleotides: TGTGCCAGCAGCCAAGATTTAGGGGTAAATCAGCCCCAGCATTTT. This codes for CASSQDLGVNQPQHF.